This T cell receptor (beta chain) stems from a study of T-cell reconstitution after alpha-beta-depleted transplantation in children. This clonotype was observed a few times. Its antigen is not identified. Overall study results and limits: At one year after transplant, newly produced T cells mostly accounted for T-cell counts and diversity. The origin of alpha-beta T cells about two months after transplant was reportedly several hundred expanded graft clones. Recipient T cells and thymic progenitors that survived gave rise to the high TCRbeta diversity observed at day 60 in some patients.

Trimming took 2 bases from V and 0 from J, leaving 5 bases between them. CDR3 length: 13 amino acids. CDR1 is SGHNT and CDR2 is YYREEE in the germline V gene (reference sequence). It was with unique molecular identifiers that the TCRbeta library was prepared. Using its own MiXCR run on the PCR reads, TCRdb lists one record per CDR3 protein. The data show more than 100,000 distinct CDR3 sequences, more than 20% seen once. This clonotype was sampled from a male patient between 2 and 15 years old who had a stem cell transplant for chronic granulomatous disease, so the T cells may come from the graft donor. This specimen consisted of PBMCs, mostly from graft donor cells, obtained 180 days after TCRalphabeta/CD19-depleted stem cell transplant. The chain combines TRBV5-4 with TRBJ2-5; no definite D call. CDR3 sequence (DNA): TGTGCCAGCAGCTTCGCGGACCAAGAGACCCAGTACTTC. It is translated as CASSFADQETQYF.